This TCR beta chain stems from a study of blood T cells in healthy people across ages. This clonotype was detected a few times. A second roughly 6 to 12 cycle PCR used barcoded and J-beta primers. Every molecule of cDNA carried a tag from a template-switch adaptor with 12 random nucleotides. TCRdb itself ran the 5' RACE reads through MiXCR, one entry per CDR3 protein. Here the sample spans some 1.5 million distinct CDR3 sequences, approximately 28% being singletons. Unmatched junction bases numbered 5, after V lost 2 bases and J lost 7 bases. Germline V CDR1 and CDR2: MNHEY, SMNVEV (reference sequence). The CDR3 runs 16 residues.

The chain combines TRBV27 with TRBJ1-6, with 10 positions matching TRBD1. This TCR derives from a woman aged 25 to 39 in good health. What was sequenced was blood. The CDR3 reads CASSLITDRGNSPLHF. CDR3 sequence (DNA): TGTGCCAGCAGTTTAATTACGGACAGGGGGAATTCACCCCTCCACTTT.